This TCR beta chain emerged from a study of T cells after yellow fever vaccination (dated by TCRdb to the late 2010s). About the study as a whole: The SMART-Seq v4 Ultra Low Input RNA kit was used to prepare libraries from fractions with low cell numbers. Bulk TCR alpha and beta repertoires were sequenced longitudinally to track T-cell clones before and after primary and booster YFV17D yellow fever vaccination. Two healthy male donors made up the cohort, one aged 18 to 30 years and the other aged 30 to 40 years. Blood was collected at multiple timepoints before and after primary and secondary immunization, and bulk PBMC replicates and cell subsets were isolated.

The label giving this sample's treatment or condition can be read as: live attenuated yellow fever vaccine strain. A standard Ficoll-Paque protocol was used to isolate PBMCs from peripheral blood. CD4 and CD8 T-cell fractions were isolated with Dynabeads CD4 and CD8 positive selection kits. TriZol was used to extract RNA from bulk PBMCs, from CD4 and CD8 fractions, and from dextramer-positive and dextramer-negative fractions. The CDR3 has 15 amino acids, counting the end cysteine and phenylalanine. Of all the DNA, just the CDR3 is kept, 45 bases in frame from base 1. At the junction V is shortened by 0 bases and J by 3 bases; bases outside the gene matches: 1. CDR1 is given as LGHNA and CDR2 as YSLEER, both from the germline V gene. What the research found in general, with its limitations: FACS-sorted repertoires could contain abundant contaminating clonotypes from the bulk population, so computational filtering was required. A small fraction of clonotypes showed up in both the CD4 and CD8 compartments, probably as a result of convergent recombination. Most clones expanded after primary vaccination (around 97% of CD4 and about 85% of CD8) were re-detected after the booster, suggesting that broad memory maintenance occurred. The secondary T-cell response was weaker than the primary response but faster, peaking on day 5 instead of day 15. Because only a couple of donors were included in the study, the extent to which the findings can be generalized is limited.

TCR cDNA was synthesized by 5'RACE template switching, through which a universal primer site and unique molecular identifiers were introduced. cDNA synthesis was primed from both the TCR alpha and TCR beta constant segments. Two PCR steps were used to amplify libraries, with sample barcodes and sequencing adapters being added in the second step. Sequencing of libraries was performed on Illumina HiSeq 2500 (2x100 bp) or NovaSeq (2x150 bp). The source study handled its data this way. Demultiplexing of reads and collapsing into UMI consensus sequences were performed with MIGEC, and V(D)J alignment was carried out with MiXCR. Clonotypes responding to the vaccine were identified with edgeR on replicate PBMC samples, with the criteria of FDR below 0.01 and a log2 fold change above 5 up to day 15. Bulk clonotypes were assigned CD4 or CD8 identity according to which sequenced CD4 or CD8 repertoire held them at higher abundance. TCRdb ran its own pipeline on the public reads, namely fastp trimming at Q25 and MiXCR clone calling, and kept in-frame beta chains. Entries that share a CDR3 protein sequence are merged under the most common genes and DNA. The V and J calls and clone size are TCRdb's, not the authors'. This sample gives more than 110,000 distinct CDR3 sequences in total; about 6.2% of them show up just once. The ten largest clones represent approximately 0.64% of the sample.

In this sample, this clonotype turned up many times. Its cognate antigen has yet to be identified. There are no base qualities to consult, and no much larger clone falls within one base. The sequencing here drew on CD4+ T cells sorted from PBMCs, taken 10 days after the yellow fever booster vaccination. The sequence derives from a man aged 25 to 40 who received the YFV17D yellow fever vaccine. The sequence links TRBV4-3 to TRBJ2-5; 10 bases in the middle match TRBD2. Here the CDR3 is given as CASSQDLAGEETQYF. In nucleotides, the sequence is TGCGCCAGCAGCCAAGATCTAGCGGGAGAAGAGACCCAGTACTTC.